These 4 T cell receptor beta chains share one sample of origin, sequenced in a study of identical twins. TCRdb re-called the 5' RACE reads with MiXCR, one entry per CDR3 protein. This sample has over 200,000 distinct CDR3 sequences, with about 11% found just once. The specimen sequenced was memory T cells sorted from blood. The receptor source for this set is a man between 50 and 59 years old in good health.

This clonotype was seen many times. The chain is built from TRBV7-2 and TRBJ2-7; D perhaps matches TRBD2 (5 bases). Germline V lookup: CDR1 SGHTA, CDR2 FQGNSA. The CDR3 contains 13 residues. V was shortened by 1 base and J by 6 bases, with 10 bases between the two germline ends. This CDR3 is CASSLVLVSEQYF. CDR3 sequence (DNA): TGTGCCAGCAGCTTAGTACTAGTCTCCGAGCAGTACTTC.

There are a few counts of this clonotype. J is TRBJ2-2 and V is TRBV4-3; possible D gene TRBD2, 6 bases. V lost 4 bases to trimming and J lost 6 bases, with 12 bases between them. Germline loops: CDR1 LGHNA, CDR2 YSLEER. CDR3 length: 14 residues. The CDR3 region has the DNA TGCGCCAGCAGCCTACAGGCGGGGTCCGGGGAGCTGTTTTTT. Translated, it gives CASSLQAGSGELFF.

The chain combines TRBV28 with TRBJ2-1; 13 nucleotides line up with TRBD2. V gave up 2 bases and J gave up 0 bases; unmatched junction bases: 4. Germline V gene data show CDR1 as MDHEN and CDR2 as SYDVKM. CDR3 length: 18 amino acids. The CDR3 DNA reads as TGTGCCAGCAGTTTACTCCGGACTAGCGGGAGCTCCTACAATGAGCAGTTCTTC. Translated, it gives CASSLLRTSGSSYNEQFF.

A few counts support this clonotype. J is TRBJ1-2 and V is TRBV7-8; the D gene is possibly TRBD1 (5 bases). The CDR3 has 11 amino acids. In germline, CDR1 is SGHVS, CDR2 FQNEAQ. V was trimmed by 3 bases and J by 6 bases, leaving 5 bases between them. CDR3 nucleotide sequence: TGTGCCAGCAGCTTGGGGGATGGCTACACCTTC. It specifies CASSLGDGYTF.